A single sample is the source of the 26 T cell receptor beta chains below, sequenced in a study of blood T cell repertoires in COVID-19. Using immunoSEQ multiplex PCR, the repertoire was profiled, and TCRdb retains in-frame clones only, with some absent. The repertoire holds about 300,000 clones, with about 86% as singletons. Specimen: peripheral blood. Receptor source: a woman aged 45 to 65 with acute or convalescent COVID-19.

The chain employs TRBV7-2 and TRBJ2-1, with 7 bases lining up with TRBD2. There are 16 residues in the CDR3. V lost 5 bases, J lost 6 bases, and 13 bases stayed unmatched. Germline loops: CDR1 SGHTA, CDR2 FQGNSA. Here the CDR3 DNA reads TGTGCCAGCAGCCCCGGGACTACCCGCCCTCCCAATGAGCAGTTCTTC. Translated, it gives CASSPGTTRPPNEQFF.

Here the CDR3 reads CASSYSSRTGEQFF. CDR3 bases: TGTGCCAGCAGTTACTCTTCCAGGACGGGGGAGCAGTTCTTC. This chain links TRBV6-5 with TRBJ2-1, with D maybe TRBD2 (5 bases). V lost 0 bases and J 10 bases, leaving 13 bases between the germline ends. Germline-derived CDR1 and CDR2 are MNHEY and SVGAGI. CDR3 length: 14 residues.

The rearrangement links TRBV18 to TRBJ2-5, with 11 positions matching TRBD2. Germline loops: CDR1 KGHSH, CDR2 LQKENI. The CDR3 contains 15 residues. The V gene end was trimmed by 6 bases and the J gene end by 3 bases; junction bases not matched to a gene: 6. The CDR3 nucleotides read TGTGCCAGCTCTCCCCCGGGACTAGCGGAAGAGACCCAGTACTTC. Translated, it gives CASSPPGLAEETQYF.

Turning to this clone: This sample also contains other DNA sequences that code for the same CDR3. This chain connects TRBV9 to TRBJ1-2; D gene uncertain. The CDR3 totals 12 residues. Germline V gene data show CDR1 as SGDLS and CDR2 as YYNGEE. V was trimmed by 0 bases and J by 4 bases, leaving 4 bases between them. The chain's CDR3 is CASSVAGYGYTF. In nucleotides, the CDR3 is TGTGCCAGCAGCGTAGCAGGCTATGGCTACACCTTC.

The sample holds a few counts of this clone. The J gene is TRBJ1-6, the V gene TRBV30; 8 positions match TRBD1. This CDR3 has 15 residues. Germline trimming cut 5 bases from V and 2 bases from J; bases unmatched to any gene: 5. Per germline, CDR1 GTSNPN and CDR2 SVGIG (reference sequence). The DNA of the CDR3 is TGTGCCTGGGTTGGACAGGGAACCTATAATTCACCCCTCCACTTT. Its protein product is CAWVGQGTYNSPLHF.

This clone showed up just a few times. The chain carries TRBV19 and TRBJ1-1, with D uncertain. Germline CDR1 reads LNHDA; CDR2 reads SQIVND (reference sequence). The V end was cut by 2 bases, the J end by 0 bases, with 7 bases between. The CDR3 is 14 amino acids. The CDR3 DNA reads TGTGCCAGTAGTATACTCTCGGTGAACACTGAAGCTTTCTTT. This translates into CASSILSVNTEAFF. The full variable domain, in which reference TRBV19 and TRBJ1-1 provide the parts outside the CDR3, is DGGITQSPKYLFRKEGQNVTLSCEQNLNHDAMYWYRQDPGQGLRLIYYSQIVNDFQKGDIAEGYSVSREKKESFPLTVTSAQKNPTAFYLCASSILSVNTEAFFGQGTRLTVV.

V gene TRBV10-3 combines with J gene TRBJ1-5; 8 bases are shared with TRBD1. The CDR3 is made up of 14 amino acids. Germline CDR1 ENHRY, CDR2 SYGVKD. V lost 0 bases, J lost 6 bases, and 1 base stayed unmatched. The chain's CDR3 is CAISESTGAQPQHF. The CDR3 nucleotides read TGTGCCATCAGTGAGTCGACAGGGGCTCAGCCCCAGCATTTT.

J is TRBJ1-6 and V is TRBV5-1, with D uncertain. The CDR3 has 14 amino acids. Trimming pared 0 bases from V and 10 bases from J, leaving 11 bases between. Germline V gene data show CDR1 as SGHRS and CDR2 as YFSETQ. In DNA, the CDR3 is TGCGCCAGCAGCTTGGTAGAGGGAGGATCACCCCTCCACTTT. Amino acid sequence: CASSLVEGGSPLHF.

The genes are TRBV5-6 and TRBJ1-3; TRBD1 agrees at 7 bases. CDR3 size: 15 residues. Germline V lookup: CDR1 SGHDT, CDR2 YYEEEE. V shed 3 bases and J 0 bases; nucleotides not matched to a gene: 3. Here the CDR3 reads CASSYGTDSGNTIYF. DNA for the CDR3: TGTGCCAGCAGCTATGGGACAGACTCTGGAAACACCATATATTTT.

V usage is TRBV29-1 and J usage is TRBJ1-5; TRBD1 aligns across 12 bases. CDR1 is SQVTM, CDR2 ANQGSEA, per germline. The V and J ends lost 5 bases and 7 bases, in that order; junction bases with no gene match: 6. There are 14 residues in the CDR3. Here the CDR3 DNA reads TGCAGCGTTTCGCCCGGGACAGGGGGCCAGCCCCAGCATTTT. Its translation: CSVSPGTGGQPQHF.

This clone was found once. This chain connects TRBV6-5 to TRBJ1-2, with 9 positions matching TRBD1. V shed 6 bases, J shed 0 bases, and the junction held 2 bases outside the gene matches. CDR3 length equals 14 residues. Germline CDR1 MNHEY, CDR2 SVGAGI. The CDR3 is CASRGTGTNYGYTF. The DNA of the CDR3 is TGTGCCAGCAGGGGGACAGGGACTAACTATGGCTACACCTTC.

The rearrangement links TRBV2 to TRBJ2-3; D gene ambiguous. The germline V and J ends were trimmed by 5 bases and 0 bases, with 18 bases remaining between them. The germline V gene encodes CDR1 SNHLY and CDR2 FYNNEI. The length of the CDR3 is 17 residues. DNA for the CDR3: TGTGCCAGCAGTTCGGGTTGGATCCTTAGGAGCACAGATACGCAGTATTTT. Protein: CASSSGWILRSTDTQYF.

This clone has just one count. The chain uses TRBV25-1 and TRBJ2-2, with TRBD2 matching 10 bases. J lost 3 bases, V lost 8 bases, and 6 bases had no gene match. The CDR3 contains 15 residues. The germline V gene has CDR1 MGHDK and CDR2 SYGVNS. CDR3 in amino acids: CASCSSGSHTGELFF. CDR3 coding DNA: TGTGCCAGCTGCTCTAGCGGGAGTCACACCGGGGAGCTGTTTTTT.

This clone has just one count. The gene calls are TRBV10-3 and TRBJ1-5; weak D call: TRBD1 (5 bases). V lost 0 bases to trimming and J lost 2 bases, with 17 bases between them. The CDR3 totals 18 residues. The germline gives CDR1 ENHRY, CDR2 SYGVKD. The CDR3 spells CAISESLAGRLGNQPQHF. The CDR3 DNA is TGTGCCATCAGTGAGTCGTTGGCAGGGAGGTTAGGCAATCAGCCCCAGCATTTT.

The chain carries TRBV9 and TRBJ1-1; D might be TRBD1 (5 bases). Trimming removed 0 bases at V and 1 base at J, with 10 bases between. CDR1 and CDR2 (germline): SGDLS, YYNGEE. This CDR3 is 15 amino acids long. The CDR3: CASSVGIQGNTEAFF. The CDR3, as DNA: TGTGCCAGCAGCGTAGGAATTCAGGGGAACACTGAAGCTTTCTTT.

J is TRBJ2-2 and V is TRBV4-2, with D possibly being TRBD1 (5 bases). CDR3 length equals 17 residues. V lost 0 bases and J 3 bases, leaving 14 bases between the germline ends. Germline CDR1 LGHNA, CDR2 YNFKEQ. Here the CDR3 reads CASSQEGNRMDTGELFF. CDR3 sequence (DNA): TGTGCCAGCAGCCAAGAAGGAAACAGGATGGACACCGGGGAGCTGTTTTTT.

The rearrangement links TRBV7-3 to TRBJ2-1; D not resolved. Germline V lookup: CDR1 SGHTA, CDR2 FQGTGA. The CDR3 has 14 residues. The germline V and J ends were trimmed by 2 bases and 4 bases, with 9 bases remaining between them. The CDR3 DNA reads as TGTGCCAGCAGCTTAGGAGCAGCTTACAATGAGCAGTTCTTC. Its protein product is CASSLGAAYNEQFF.

This rearrangement joins TRBV18 to TRBJ1-2; D not resolved. Germline CDR1 and CDR2: KGHSH and LQKENI. CDR3 size: 16 residues. The V end was cut by 3 bases, the J end by 3 bases, with 17 bases between. CDR3 sequence: CASSPVIVGRDYGYTF. CDR3 coding DNA: TGTGCCAGCTCACCGGTAATAGTCGGGAGGGACTATGGCTACACCTTC.

The chain couples TRBV29-1 to TRBJ2-2; 12 bases are shared with TRBD2. J gave up 6 bases and V 1 base, and 3 bases lay outside the gene matches. The CDR3 runs to 15 residues. Per the germline V gene, CDR1 is SQVTM and CDR2 is ANQGSEA. DNA for the CDR3: TGCAGCGTTGAAGTAGCTAGCGGGAGGGCCGGGGAGCTGTTTTTT. Translating it yields CSVEVASGRAGELFF.

The V and J genes are TRBV9 and TRBJ2-5; 8 bases are a match to TRBD2. The CDR3 covers 14 residues. Germline CDR1 and CDR2: SGDLS and YYNGEE. After removal of 1 base from V and 4 bases from J, the junction contained 3 bases not matched to a gene. The CDR3 protein is CASSVSGGGETQYF. DNA of the CDR3: TGTGCCAGCAGCGTAAGCGGGGGAGGAGAGACCCAGTACTTC. Variable domain in full (rest from reference TRBV9 and TRBJ2-5): DSGVTQTPKHLITATGQRVTLRCSPRSGDLSVYWYQQSLDQGLQFLIQYYNGEERAKGNILERFSAQQFPDLHSELNLSSLELGDSALYFCASSVSGGGETQYFGPGTRLLVL.

This chain links TRBV3-1 (or the pseudogene TRBV3-2) with TRBJ2-3; weak D call: TRBD1 (5 bases). The length of the CDR3 is 15 residues. CDR1 is LGHDT, CDR2 YNNKEL, per germline (reference sequence). V was cut by 3 bases and J by 3 bases, with 13 bases left in between. The DNA of the CDR3 is TGTGCCAGCAGCCACCACCTCGCAGGGACAGATACGCAGTATTTT. Its translation is CASSHHLAGTDTQYF.

The chain joins TRBV16 to TRBJ2-5; D is uncertain. Germline V gives CDR1 KGHSY, CDR2 FQNENV. Trimming shortened V by 0 bases and J by 4 bases, and 12 bases separated the two germline ends. The CDR3 sequence is 15 residues long. The CDR3 protein is CASSQSSVLGETQYF. The CDR3, as DNA: TGTGCCAGCAGCCAATCGTCCGTCCTCGGAGAGACCCAGTACTTC.

This chain uses TRBV9 with TRBJ2-2; D ambiguous. The germline CDR1 and CDR2 sequences are SGDLS and YYNGEE. Trimming removed 0 bases at V and 1 base at J, with 10 bases between. This CDR3 spans 16 amino acids. CDR3 residues: CASSVGPGLNTGELFF. CDR3 bases: TGTGCCAGCAGCGTAGGCCCGGGTCTGAACACCGGGGAGCTGTTTTTT.

The chain employs TRBV5-8 and TRBJ1-4; 7 bases line up with TRBD1. The CDR3 has 16 amino acids. Germline values: CDR1 SGHTS, CDR2 YDEGEE. V shed 2 bases and J 8 bases; nucleotides not matched to a gene: 12. CDR3 nucleotide sequence: TGTGCCAGCAGCTTCGGGTCAAGGACAGGTTGGGAAAAACTGTTTTTT. It is translated as CASSFGSRTGWEKLFF.

This clone was found once. The same CDR3 also results from other DNA sequences found in this sample. The chain combines TRBV25-1 with TRBJ2-2; 7 bases fit TRBD1. CDR3 length: 16 residues. Germline values: CDR1 MGHDK, CDR2 SYGVNS. J gave up 1 base and V 2 bases, and 4 bases lay outside the gene matches. In nucleotides, the CDR3 is TGTGCCAGCAGTGAACCTCGACAGGGGAACACCGGGGAGCTGTTTTTT. Protein: CASSEPRQGNTGELFF.

This chain links TRBV24-1 with TRBJ2-1, with D perhaps TRBD1 (5 bases). CDR1 and CDR2 from the germline V gene are KGHDR and SFDVKD. Between the trimmed V and J ends, which lost 2 bases and 7 bases, there was a span of 14 bases. This CDR3 region has 15 residues. The CDR3 bases are TGTGCCACCAGTGATTCCCAGGGATTTTTGAATGAGCAGTTCTTC. This sequence encodes CATSDSQGFLNEQFF.